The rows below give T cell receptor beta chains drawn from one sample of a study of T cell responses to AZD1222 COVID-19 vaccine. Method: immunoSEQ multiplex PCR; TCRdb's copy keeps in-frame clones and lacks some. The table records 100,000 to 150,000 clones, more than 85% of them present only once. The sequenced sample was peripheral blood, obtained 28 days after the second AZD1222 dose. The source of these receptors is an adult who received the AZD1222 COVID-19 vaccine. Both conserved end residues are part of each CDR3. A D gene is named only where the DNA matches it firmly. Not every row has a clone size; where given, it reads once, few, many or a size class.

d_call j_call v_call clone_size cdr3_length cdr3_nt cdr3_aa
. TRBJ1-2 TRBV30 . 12 TGTGCCTGTCAACAGGGTGATGGTGGCTACACCTTC CACQQGDGGYTF
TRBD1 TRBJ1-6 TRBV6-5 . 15 TGTGCCAGCAGTATATCGCACAGGGGGGATTCACCCCTCCACTTT CASSISHRGDSPLHF
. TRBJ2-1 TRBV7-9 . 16 TGTGCCAGCAGCTTAGAGAGGGGAGGTACCTACAATGAGCAGTTCTTC CASSLERGGTYNEQFF
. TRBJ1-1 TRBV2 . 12 TGTGCCAGTAGAGACAGTATAGCTGAAGCTTTCTTT CASRDSIAEAFF
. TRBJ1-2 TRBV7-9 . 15 TGTGCCAGCAGCTTAGTGGAGGGAGGTAACTATGGCTACACCTTC CASSLVEGGNYGYTF
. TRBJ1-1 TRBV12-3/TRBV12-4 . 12 TGTGCCAGCAGCCCGGGGCACACTGAAGCTTTCTTT CASSPGHTEAFF
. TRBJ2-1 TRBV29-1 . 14 TGCAGCGTTGGTGGTACAGGGGGGGGTAATGAGCAGTTCTTC CSVGGTGGGNEQFF
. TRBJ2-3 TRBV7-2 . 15 TGTGCCAGCAGCTTGCAAGGGGCTAGCACAGATACGCAGTATTTT CASSLQGASTDTQYF
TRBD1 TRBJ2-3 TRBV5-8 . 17 TGTGCCAGCAGCTTCGACGGGACAGGGTGGGGCACAGATACGCAGTATTTT CASSFDGTGWGTDTQYF
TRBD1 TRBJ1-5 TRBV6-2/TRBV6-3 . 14 TGTGCCAGCAGTAAGACAGGGCGGAATCAGCCCCAGCATTTT CASSKTGRNQPQHF
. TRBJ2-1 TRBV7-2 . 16 TGTGCCAGCAGCTTAGCCCCCCAGGGAGACTACAATGAGCAGTTCTTC CASSLAPQGDYNEQFF
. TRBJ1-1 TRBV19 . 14 TGTGCCAGTAGACCAGACATTGGGAACACTGAAGCTTTCTTT CASRPDIGNTEAFF
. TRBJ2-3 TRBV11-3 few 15 TGTGCCAGCAGCGGAGGTACCGGCTACACAGATACGCAGTATTTT CASSGGTGYTDTQYF
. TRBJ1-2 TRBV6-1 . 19 TGTGCCAGCAGTGCGTTCTCGGAAATGCGCACTCCAGACAACTATGGCTACACCTTC CASSAFSEMRTPDNYGYTF
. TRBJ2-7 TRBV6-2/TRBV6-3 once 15 TGTGCCAGCAGTTACACGGAATCTAGTACCTACGAGCAGTACTTC CASSYTESSTYEQYF
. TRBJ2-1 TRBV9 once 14 TGTGCCAGCAGCCCGAGGATCCTTTCGGGTGAGCAGTTCTTC CASSPRILSGEQFF
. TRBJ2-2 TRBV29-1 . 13 TGCAGCGTTATTTCAGGGGGGACCGGGGAGCTGTTTTTT CSVISGGTGELFF
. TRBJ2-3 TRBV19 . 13 TGTGCCACTTCATTCGGAAATACAGATACGCAGTATTTT CATSFGNTDTQYF
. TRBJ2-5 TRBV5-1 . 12 TGCGCCAGCAGCTTTAAGGGGGAGACCCAGTACTTC CASSFKGETQYF
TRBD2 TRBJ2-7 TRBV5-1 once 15 TGCGCCAGCAGCCCACAAGCTCTGGGGGGGATAGAGCAGTACTTC CASSPQALGGIEQYF
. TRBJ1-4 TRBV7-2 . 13 TGTGCCAGCAGCTCTCGATGGAATGAAAAACTGTTTTTT CASSSRWNEKLFF
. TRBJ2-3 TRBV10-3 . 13 TGTGCCATCAGTGAGTCCCGAGGTGGGGCGCAGTATTTT CAISESRGGAQYF
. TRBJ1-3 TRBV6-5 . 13 TGTGCCAGCAGTTACGGACATGGAAACACCATATATTTT CASSYGHGNTIYF
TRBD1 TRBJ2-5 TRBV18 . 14 TGTGCCAGCTCACTTGACAGGGGCGAAGAGACCCAGTACTTC CASSLDRGEETQYF
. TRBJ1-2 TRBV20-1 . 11 TGCAGTGCTAAGGCCGGGCATGGCTACACCTTC CSAKAGHGYTF
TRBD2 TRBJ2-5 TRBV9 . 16 TGTGCCAGCAGCGGCTCAGCGGGAGGGTATGGCGAGACCCAGTACTTC CASSGSAGGYGETQYF
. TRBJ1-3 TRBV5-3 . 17 TGTGCCAGAAGCTTGGCCGGTACGAGGACCTCTGGAAACACCATATATTTT CARSLAGTRTSGNTIYF
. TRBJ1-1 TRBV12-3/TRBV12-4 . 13 TGTGCCAGCAGTCAGGGATTCAACACTGAAGCTTTCTTT CASSQGFNTEAFF
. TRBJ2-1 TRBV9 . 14 TGTGCCAGCAGCCCCCAACCCAGTCCCGATGAGCAGTTCTTC CASSPQPSPDEQFF
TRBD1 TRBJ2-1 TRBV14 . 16 TGTGCCAGCAGCCCAGATATACCGGTCAGGGGGAATGAGCAGTTCTTC CASSPDIPVRGNEQFF
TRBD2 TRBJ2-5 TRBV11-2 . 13 TGTGCCAGCAGCTTCCTAGCGGAAAAGACCCAGTACTTC CASSFLAEKTQYF
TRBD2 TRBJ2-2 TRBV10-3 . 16 TGTGCCATCAGTGAGGAACTAGCGGGGAACACCGGGGAGCTGTTTTTT CAISEELAGNTGELFF
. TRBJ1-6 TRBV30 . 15 TGTGCCTGGAGTCCCCAGGGTACCCAGGGTTCACCCCTCCACTTT CAWSPQGTQGSPLHF
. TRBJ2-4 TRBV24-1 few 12 TGTGCCACCCAGGGCTCCAAAAACATTCAGTACTTC CATQGSKNIQYF
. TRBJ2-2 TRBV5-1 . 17 TGCGCCAGCAGCTTGGTTCCCCAAGGAGGGTTAGCCGGGGAGCTGTTTTTT CASSLVPQGGLAGELFF
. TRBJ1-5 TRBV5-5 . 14 TGTGCCAGCAGCTTGGAGGGGAGTAACGGGCCCCAGCATTTT CASSLEGSNGPQHF
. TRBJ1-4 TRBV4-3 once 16 TGCGCCAGCAGCCAAACCCCAGGGCTTGCTAATGAAAAACTGTTTTTT CASSQTPGLANEKLFF
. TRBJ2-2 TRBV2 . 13 TGTGCCAGCACCGAGGCGTACACCGGGGAGCTGTTTTTT CASTEAYTGELFF
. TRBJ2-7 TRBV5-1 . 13 TGCGCCAGCAGCTTTCCAGGGACCTACGAGCAGTACTTC CASSFPGTYEQYF
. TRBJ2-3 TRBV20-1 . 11 TGCAGTGCTAGTTCAATAGATACGCAGTATTTT CSASSIDTQYF
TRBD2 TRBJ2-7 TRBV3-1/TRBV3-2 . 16 TGTGCCAGCAGCCAAGATACTAGCGGGTACTCCTACGAGCAGTACTTC CASSQDTSGYSYEQYF
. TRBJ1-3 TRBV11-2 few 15 TGTGCCAGCAGCTCGGGACAATACTCTGGAAACACCATATATTTT CASSSGQYSGNTIYF